This T cell receptor beta chain was recovered during a study of blood T cell repertoires in COVID-19. Methods used by the authors: It was from reference gene primer amplification that nucleated cell counts were estimated. Here immunoSEQ multiplex PCR was the method, and the copy in TCRdb shows in-frame clones only, minus some. For V, J and clone size, that table is used; D and trimming come from the DNA. The profile covers roughly 250,000 clones, with approximately 80% appearing a single time and 1.9% taken by the ten largest. This clone occurred a few times. Sequencing was done on a sample of peripheral blood. This TCR came from a woman older than 75 with acute or convalescent COVID-19.

The DNA for the CDR3 is TGTGCCAGCAGCGACAAGGGAGGCACAGATACGCAGTATTTT. Translating gives CASSDKGGTDTQYF. The gene calls are TRBV7-3 and TRBJ2-3, with D tentatively TRBD2 (5 bases). The CDR3 runs 14 residues. Trimming pared 5 bases from V and 1 base from J, leaving 10 bases between. The germline CDR1 and CDR2 sequences are SGHTA and FQGTGA.